This T cell receptor beta chain was captured by sequencing in a study of blood T cell repertoires in COVID-19. Overall study: COVID-19 samples collected from the United States, Italy and Spain covered acute and convalescent phases. PBMCs, B-cell-depleted T cells, or T cells were the source of the cDNA or gDNA that made up the material.

In the authors' methods: Amplifying reference gene primers gave estimates of nucleated cell counts. The table came from immunoSEQ multiplex PCR; TCRdb's copy has only in-frame clones and leaves some out. V, J and clone size were drawn from that table, and D and trimming were deduced from the DNA. Here the sample spans some 70,000 clones, 65% to 85% being singletons. The germline gives CDR1 SGHAT, CDR2 FQNNGV. Trimming pared 0 bases from V and 8 bases from J, leaving 8 bases between. The CDR3 contains 12 residues. The sequenced sample consisted of peripheral blood. This clonotype was obtained from a woman between 55 and 75 years old with acute or convalescent COVID-19. This chain connects TRBV11-2 to TRBJ2-7; D remains ambiguous. This chain's CDR3 is CASSLDARKQYF. In nucleotides, the CDR3 is TGTGCCAGCAGCTTAGATGCGCGGAAGCAGTACTTC.